This T cell receptor (beta chain) came from a study of T-cell memory formation after mild COVID-19. This clonotype has at least ten counts. Its antigen is as yet unknown. Study-level findings and limits: Researchers found some responding clones in pre-infection memory, a sign that cross-reactive memory joined. Clones shrinking between day 15 and 85 showed a balanced CD4/CD8 split, and those that grew later tilted toward CD4+.

Constant-segment primers were used for 5'RACE, and the resulting TCR alpha and TCR beta cDNA libraries carried sample barcodes and UMIs. TCRdb passed the 5' RACE reads through MiXCR, listing each CDR3 protein once. The data hold a few hundred thousand distinct CDR3 sequences, with 20% observed a single time. This sequence was found in a young man who had mild COVID-19 (a few samples of this study predate the infection). Cell type and time point are not known. Source material: PBMCs or a T cell subset sorted from them (not recorded which).

CDR3 nucleotides: TGTGCCAGCAGTCAGACGGATAGCAATCAGCCCCAGCATTTT. It specifies CASSQTDSNQPQHF. The gene calls are TRBV25-1 and TRBJ1-5, with D uncertain. Germline-derived CDR1 and CDR2 are MGHDK and SYGVNS. There are 14 residues in the CDR3. V was pared by 5 bases and J by 0 bases, with 8 bases between.